This TCR beta chain was sequenced for a study of shared clonotypes between healthy human individuals (dated by TCRdb to the early 2020s). Concerning the study at large: The cohort included three men and two women between 18 and 49 years of age. For each donor, three plates each were used for CD4 naive and CD4 memory, two plates were used for CD8 naive, and one plate was used for CD8 memory. To estimate repertoire size and how much clonotypes are shared between individuals, the study performed deep sequencing of blood TCR repertoires from roughly five healthy adults. Different laboratories and diverse techniques were used to prepare libraries and sequence TCR repertoires, to increase sequencing depth and limit assay-specific biases. Each donor's leukapheresis produced roughly between about 0.85 and 10 billion PBMCs.

Inclusive of the bounding cysteine and phenylalanine, the CDR3 is 17 residues long. The sequence is cut down to CDR3 DNA, 51 bases in frame from base 1. V lost 2 bases and J lost 4 bases, and the count of bases not matched to a germline gene is 11. The germline V gene sets CDR1 to MRHNA and CDR2 to SNTAGT. CD8 naive samples consisted of CD45RO-negative cells that were positively selected for CCR7, yielding a CD45RA+CCR7+ population without TemRA cells. The donors were healthy, HIV-negative adults with no recently reported acute infections or vaccinations. Every donor was a Caucasian adult living in Nashville, Tennessee, USA. After blood collection by leukapheresis, PBMCs were isolated using Ficoll-Histopaque density gradient centrifugation and then cryopreserved in the vapor phase of liquid nitrogen. Purity and quantity of every magnetically sorted T cell population were checked by analytical flow cytometry. From each sorted fraction, genomic DNA was isolated and quantified by UV absorbance on a Nanodrop 2000c.

General findings and caveats noted by the study authors: Because the study included only a small number of donors, the genetic and exposure-history diversity represented was limited. Rarefaction of sorted-subset datasets indicated incomplete sequencing despite the large sequencing depth. Sampling was limited to blood, and TCR repertoires in tissue likely differ from TCR repertoires in blood. Pairwise subsampling led to the expectation that sequencing depth would affect the degree of clonotype sharing among donors. Naive subsets generally had larger estimated clonotype richness than memory subsets did. Higher generation probabilities were observed for clonotypes shared by all four sorted-subset donors than for non-shared clonotypes. Across four donors, 5% to 6% of naive CD4, roughly 3.8% of naive CD8, about 2% of memory CD4, and about 0.4% of memory CD8 clonotypes were shared.

Using the deep immunoSEQ assay, multiplex PCR amplified TCR CDR3 regions from genomic DNA. Extracted genomic DNA from each cell subset was spread evenly across all wells of several immunoSEQ 96-well plates, with each plate serving as a replicate. For sorted subsets, 200 to 250 ng genomic DNA, equal to about 30,000 T cell genomes, was loaded into each replicate PCR. The purified libraries were quantified using a Qubit 3.0 fluorometer, sized with a Bioanalyzer 2100, and then quantified again using the KAPA Library Quantification kit. Each immunoSEQ 96-well plate was sequenced on its own single-read 150-cycle Illumina NextSeq 550 flow cell. In the original analysis: Because the immunoSEQ output held only junctional sequences and lacked quality scores, the filtering could not match the filtering applied to full-length reads. Sequences were annotated with PyIR, a Python wrapper for IgBLAST v1.9, and V/J genes and CDR3 were assigned using IMGT germline references. Reads were removed for weak V/J assignments (E-value above 1e-6), missing CDR3, stop codons, out-of-frame junctions, or ambiguous translated residues. V3J clonotypes were defined by identical inferred V gene, J gene, and CDR3 amino acid sequence. Percentage overlap between repertoires was calculated by dividing the number of shared unique clonotypes by the size of the smaller repertoire. Repertoire richness was assessed with RTK rarefaction, the Chao1 estimator, and Recon v2.1 estimates of unobserved clonotypes. For all TCRbeta clonotypes obtained by the gDNA method from several donors, generation probabilities were computed with OLGA. As stored in TCRdb, this immuneACCESS dataset retains in-frame rearrangements with V and J assigned. A fraction of the clones does not appear; measured against another copy, unresolved V genes explain less than half of the discrepancy, and the remainder lacks a known reason. V and J calls and clone size are copied from that table; D and trimming were computed from the DNA. The sample table holds hundreds of thousands of clones, of which 98% were seen once. Together, the top ten hold more than 0.3% of the sample.

On this clone: What antigen it recognizes has not been identified. No qualities accompany the bases; no much larger clone lies one base away.

This sequence was found in a man under 40 in good health. The sample taken for sequencing was naive CD8+ T cells sorted from blood. The cell subset or site label on this specimen signifies: CD45RA+CCR7+. The chain is made from TRBV6-4 and TRBJ1-2, and TRBD1 aligns with 9 junction nucleotides. Here is the DNA: TGTGCCAGCAGTGACCAAACCGGGACAGGGAACTTCTATGGCTACACCTTC. Its protein reads: CASSDQTGTGNFYGYTF.